Detailed here is one TCR beta chain. Its antigen is still unknown. CDR3 size: 16 residues. Germline V gene lookup returns CDR1 SGHRS and CDR2 YFSETQ. V lost 5 bases and J lost 0; bases outside the gene matches: 8. Running of the assay took place at deep level. TCRdb keeps only in-frame clones here, not all; method: immunoSEQ multiplex PCR. Altogether 800,000 to 1,200,000 clones are present, approximately 78% being singletons, with the ten largest covering about 0.52%. This record comes from a study of shared clonotypes between healthy human individuals. The wider study: CD8 memory received one plate per donor, CD8 naive two, CD4 memory three and CD4 naive three. Study-wide results and caveats: When compared with the clonotypes that were shared by all four sorted-subset donors, the non-shared clonotypes turned out to have lower generation probabilities.

Recent acute infections and vaccinations were absent in the healthy HIV-negative adult donors. J is TRBJ2-1 and V is TRBV5-1; 7 nucleotides align to TRBD2. The TCR sequence derives from a man aged 18 to 29 in good health. Some clones in this sample may be carry-over from other donors' samples. The sequenced sample consisted of memory CD4+ T cells from PBMCs. Subset indicated: CD45RA-negative fraction. CDR3 loop: CASRASTSVSYNEQFF. Here the CDR3 DNA reads TGCGCCAGCAGAGCCTCCACTAGCGTCTCCTACAATGAGCAGTTCTTC.